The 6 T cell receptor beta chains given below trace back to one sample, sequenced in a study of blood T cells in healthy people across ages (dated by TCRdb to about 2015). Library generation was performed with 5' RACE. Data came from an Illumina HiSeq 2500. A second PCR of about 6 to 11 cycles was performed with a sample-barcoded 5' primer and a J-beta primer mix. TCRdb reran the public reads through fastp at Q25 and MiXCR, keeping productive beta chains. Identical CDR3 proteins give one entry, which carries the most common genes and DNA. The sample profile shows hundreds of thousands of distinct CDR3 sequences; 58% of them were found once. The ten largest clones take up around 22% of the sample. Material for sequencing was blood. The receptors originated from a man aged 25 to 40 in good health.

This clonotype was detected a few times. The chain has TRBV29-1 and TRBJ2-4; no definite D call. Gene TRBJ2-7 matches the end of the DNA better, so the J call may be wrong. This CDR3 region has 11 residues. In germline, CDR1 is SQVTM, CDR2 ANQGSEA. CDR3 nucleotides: TGCAGCGTTAGGAGTGGTTACGAGCAGTACTTC. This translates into CSVRSGYEQYF.

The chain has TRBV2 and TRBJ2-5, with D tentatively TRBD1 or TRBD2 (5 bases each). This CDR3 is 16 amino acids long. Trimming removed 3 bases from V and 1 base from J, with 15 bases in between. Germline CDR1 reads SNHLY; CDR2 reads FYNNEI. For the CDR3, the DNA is TGTGCCAGCAGTGAGGGGACCAGCGTTGTCCAAGAGACCCAGTACTTC. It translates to CASSEGTSVVQETQYF.

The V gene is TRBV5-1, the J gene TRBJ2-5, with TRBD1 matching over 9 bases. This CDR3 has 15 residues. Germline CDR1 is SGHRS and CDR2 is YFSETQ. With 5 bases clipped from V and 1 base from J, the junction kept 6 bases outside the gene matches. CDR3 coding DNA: TGCGCCAGCAGTTCTCCGGGACAGGGCCAAGAGACCCAGTACTTC. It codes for CASSSPGQGQETQYF.

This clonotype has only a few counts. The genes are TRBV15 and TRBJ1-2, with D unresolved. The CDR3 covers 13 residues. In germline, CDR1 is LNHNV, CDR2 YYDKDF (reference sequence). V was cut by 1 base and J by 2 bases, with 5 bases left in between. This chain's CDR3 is CATSRGLNYGYTF. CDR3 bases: TGTGCCACCAGCAGAGGGCTCAACTATGGCTACACCTTC.

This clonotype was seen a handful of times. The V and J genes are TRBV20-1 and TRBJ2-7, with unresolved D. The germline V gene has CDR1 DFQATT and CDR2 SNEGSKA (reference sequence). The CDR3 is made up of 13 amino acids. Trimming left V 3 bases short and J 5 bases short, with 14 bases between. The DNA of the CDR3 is TGCAGTGCTAGTCCCCCCTACGGCCACGAGCAGTACTTC. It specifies CSASPPYGHEQYF.

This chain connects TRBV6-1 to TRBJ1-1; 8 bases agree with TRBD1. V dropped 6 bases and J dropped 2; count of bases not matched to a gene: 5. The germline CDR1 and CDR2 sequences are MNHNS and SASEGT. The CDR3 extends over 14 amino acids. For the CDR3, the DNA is TGTGCCAGCAGCCCGACAGGGGACAACACTGAAGCTTTCTTT. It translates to CASSPTGDNTEAFF.